This TCR beta chain was sequenced for a study of blood T cell repertoires in COVID-19. In the study overall: There were acute and convalescent COVID-19 samples, and they came from the United States, Italy and Spain.

CDR3 length equals 14 residues. After removal of 4 bases from V and 3 bases from J, the junction contained 2 bases not matched to a gene. Per the germline V gene, CDR1 is LNHDA and CDR2 is SQIVND (reference sequence). Clones were read by immunoSEQ multiplex PCR, and TCRdb kept only the in-frame ones, dropping some. Of 50,000 to 75,000 clones in the sample, around four fifths were seen once. This chain uses TRBV19 with TRBJ1-5; 8 bases line up with TRBD1. This receptor was identified in a woman in her 50s with active or convalescent COVID-19. The source material was peripheral blood. The CDR3 DNA is TGTGCCAGTAGTACGACAGGGGCCAATCAGCCCCAGCATTTT. The encoded protein is CASSTTGANQPQHF. Full variable domain (rest looked up from reference TRBV19 and TRBJ1-5): DGGITQSPKYLFRKEGQNVTLSCEQNLNHDAMYWYRQDPGQGLRLIYYSQIVNDFQKGDIAEGYSVSREKKESFPLTVTSAQKNPTAFYLCASSTTGANQPQHFGDGTRLSIL.